This T cell receptor beta chain derives from a study of T cell repertoires in cytomegalovirus infection (dated by TCRdb to between 2018 and 2020). For the wider study: Because public TCR beta signatures pointed to carriage of CMV infection together with the matching HLA type, the HLA type of each donor mattered for the analysis. The paper as a whole reports these results and caveats: In both this cohort and an independent cohort of 352 donors, the cumulative frequency of public TCR beta family members distinguished carriers of CMV infection plus the relevant HLA type. The ex vivo response was dominated by HLA-C-restricted CMV-specific TCR beta clonotypes, and the single most frequent clonotype in two of eight donors was supplied by these HLA-C-restricted clonotypes.

The instrument was an Illumina HiSeq 1500. TCRdb reworked the public reads: Q25 trimming with fastp, MiXCR clone assembly, productive beta chains retained. Each entry is one CDR3 protein sequence, shown with its most common DNA and genes. The table for this sample lists 150,000 to 200,000 distinct CDR3 sequences; about 20% of them were counted only once. About 2.9% of the sample is taken by the ten largest. On this clonotype: The antigen it binds to is not known. A read error may be the cause here, since a much bigger clone is one base away.

CDR1 SGHVS and CDR2 FQNEAQ were looked up in the germline V gene. Trimming leaves V shorter by 5 bases and J shorter by 4 bases, with the junction holding 9 bases beyond the gene matches. The CDR3 numbers 16 residues from cysteine through phenylalanine. The read is trimmed to its CDR3 DNA, 48 bases read in frame from base 1. Material for sequencing was PBMCs. In this chain, TRBV7-8 is recombined with TRBJ2-1; 9 middle bases align to TRBD2. This clonotype originated in a human donor in good health (CMV status not recorded). Some clones in this sample may be carry-over from other donors' samples. The CDR3 here reads CASSPDQAGGYNEQFF. The bases read TGTGCCAGCAGCCCCGACCAAGCGGGGGGATACAATGAGCAGTTCTTC.